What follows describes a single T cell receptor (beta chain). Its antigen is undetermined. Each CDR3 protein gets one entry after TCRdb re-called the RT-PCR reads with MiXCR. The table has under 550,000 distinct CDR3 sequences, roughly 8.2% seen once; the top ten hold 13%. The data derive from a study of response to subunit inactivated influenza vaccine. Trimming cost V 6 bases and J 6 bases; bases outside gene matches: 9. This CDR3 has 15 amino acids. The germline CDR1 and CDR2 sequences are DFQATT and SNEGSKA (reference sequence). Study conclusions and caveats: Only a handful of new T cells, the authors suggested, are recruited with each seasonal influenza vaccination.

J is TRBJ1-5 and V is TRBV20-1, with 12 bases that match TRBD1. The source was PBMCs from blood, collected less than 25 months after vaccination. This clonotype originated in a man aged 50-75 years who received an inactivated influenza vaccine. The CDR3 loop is CSARDRGLGGQPQHF. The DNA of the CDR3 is TGCAGTGCCAGGGACAGGGGGCTTGGTGGTCAGCCCCAGCATTTT.